This T cell receptor beta chain emerged from a study of CD8 T cells in ankylosing spondylitis. Using its own MiXCR run on the 5' RACE reads, TCRdb lists one record per CDR3 protein. The profile covers around 300,000 distinct CDR3 sequences, with around 21% appearing a single time and about 4% taken by the ten largest. This TCR derives from a female donor with ankylosing spondylitis or in good health (not recorded which). Specimen: blood, either unsorted or a sorted T cell fraction (not recorded which).

The CDR3 reads CASSVPSYEQYF. CDR3 in DNA: TGTGCCAGCAGTGTTCCGTCCTACGAGCAGTACTTC. The V gene is TRBV6-4, the J gene TRBJ2-7; the D is unclear. CDR1 is MRHNA and CDR2 is SNTAGT in the germline V gene. Deletions cut 4 bases from V and 1 base from J, with 5 bases between. The CDR3 has 12 residues.